Listed below are T cell receptor beta chains from one sample, sequenced in a study of T cell responses to AZD1222 COVID-19 vaccine. Here immunoSEQ multiplex PCR was the method, and the copy in TCRdb shows in-frame clones only, minus some. The sample lists 100,000 to 130,000 clones, about nine tenths occurring once. Material: peripheral blood, obtained on day 0 of AZD1222 vaccination. The origin of the receptors is an adult in good health. CDR3s include the opening cysteine and the closing phenylalanine or tryptophan. Each record gives: clone size, V gene, D gene, J gene, CDR3 DNA, CDR3 protein. A D gene is named only where the DNA matches it firmly. Only part of the rows carry a size: once, few, many, or a class if the clone is expanded.

-	TRBV5-1	TRBD2	TRBJ2-1	TGCGCCAGCAGCTTTGCGGGAGGGCAGGGCAATGAGCAGTTCTTC	CASSFAGGQGNEQFF
once	TRBV9	-	TRBJ2-1	TGTGCCAGCAGCGTAGAAGCGGGCGAATACAATGAGCAGTTCTTC	CASSVEAGEYNEQFF
-	TRBV28	-	TRBJ2-3	TGTGCCAGCAGTTCGCCGGGACTTTATACGCAGTATTTT	CASSSPGLYTQYF
-	TRBV7-6	-	TRBJ2-7	TGTGCCAGCAGCTTGGGGGCGGGAGACACCTACGAGCAGTACTTC	CASSLGAGDTYEQYF
-	TRBV5-5	-	TRBJ1-1	TGTGCCAGCAGCGGACAGCAGAACACTGAAGCTTTCTTT	CASSGQQNTEAFF
-	TRBV7-9	TRBD1	TRBJ1-5	TGTGCCAGCAGCCAGGGGGGGCCGGATTGGGCCCAGCATTTT	CASSQGGPDWAQHF
-	TRBV30	TRBD1	TRBJ2-7	TGTGCCGGGACCGGGACAGGGGGACTATCAACGACCTACGAGCAGTACTTC	CAGTGTGGLSTTYEQYF
-	TRBV7-2	-	TRBJ2-7	TGTGCCAGCAGTCCTAGGTGGGTGGCCGAGCAGTACTTC	CASSPRWVAEQYF
-	TRBV7-8	TRBD2	TRBJ2-7	TGTGCCAGCAGCTCCGGACTAGCGGGAGAGAACTACGAGCAGTACTTC	CASSSGLAGENYEQYF
-	TRBV29-1	-	TRBJ1-2	TGCAGCGGGACGGACCGCGGGAGCTATGGCTACACCTTC	CSGTDRGSYGYTF
-	TRBV21-1	-	TRBJ1-3	TGTGCCAGCAGCAAAGATCGGGACAGGGGGCGTAGAAACACCATATATTTT	CASSKDRDRGRRNTIYF
-	TRBV27	-	TRBJ1-3	TGTGCCAGCAGGATAACACACTCTGGAAACACCATATATTTT	CASRITHSGNTIYF
few	TRBV19	-	TRBJ2-1	TGTGCCAGTAGTATAGTTCCTAACTCCTACAATGAGCAGTTCTTC	CASSIVPNSYNEQFF
few	TRBV4-1	-	TRBJ1-2	TGCGCCAGCAGCCAAAGTACAGGGTCTGTTGGCTACACCTTC	CASSQSTGSVGYTF
few	TRBV5-5	TRBD1	TRBJ1-2	TGTGCCAGCAGCCCCGGACAGGGGGTATATGGCTACACCTTC	CASSPGQGVYGYTF
-	TRBV2	TRBD1	TRBJ1-6	TGTGCCAGCAGTGTTACAGGGGGGAATTCACCCCTCCACTTT	CASSVTGGNSPLHF
-	TRBV4-3	TRBD2	TRBJ2-3	TGCGCCAGCAGCCTTGGACTAGAAGATACGCAGTATTTT	CASSLGLEDTQYF
-	TRBV18	-	TRBJ1-5	TGTGCCAGCTCACCAAGGGATCTAGAGCCCCAGCATTTT	CASSPRDLEPQHF
-	TRBV19	-	TRBJ1-3	TGTGCCAGTAGTATCGGCAGCGCATGGGTTTTT	CASSIGSAWVF
-	TRBV20-1	-	TRBJ1-2	TGCAGTGCTAGAGGAGGCTACTTC	CSARGGYF
-	TRBV5-1	TRBD1	TRBJ1-2	TGCGCCAGCAGCACCCACAGGGGGCGAAGATCTGCTAACTATGGCTACACCTTC	CASSTHRGRRSANYGYTF
-	TRBV3-1/TRBV3-2	TRBD2	TRBJ2-1	TGTGCCAGCAGCCCTGGACTAGTCGGCGAGCAGTTCTTC	CASSPGLVGEQFF
-	TRBV19	-	TRBJ1-4	TGTGCCAGTAGTAAGGCCCGACTTGAAAAACTGTTTTTT	CASSKARLEKLFF
-	TRBV27	-	TRBJ2-7	TGTGCCAGCAGTTTGGGGACCAGACCCTACGAGCAGTACTTC	CASSLGTRPYEQYF
-	TRBV4-3	-	TRBJ1-4	TGCGCCAGCAGCCAAGATCGGAGTGAAAAACTGTTTTTT	CASSQDRSEKLFF
once	TRBV11-3	-	TRBJ2-7	TGTGCCAGCAGCTTAGTAGGCCCAGGGTTAAGGCTGGGGTCCTACGAGCAGTACTTC	CASSLVGPGLRLGSYEQYF
-	TRBV12-3/TRBV12-4	-	TRBJ1-1	TGTGCCAGCAGTTTGGGGGGGGCTGAAGCTTTCTTT	CASSLGGAEAFF
-	TRBV7-6	-	TRBJ2-5	TGTGCCAGCAGTCTACGGAGACTAGGTTCGATCCAAGAGACCCAGTACTTC	CASSLRRLGSIQETQYF
-	TRBV4-3	-	TRBJ1-2	TGCGCCAGCAGCCAAGTAGCAGCTCCGGGGAGGCATGGCTACACCTTC	CASSQVAAPGRHGYTF
-	TRBV4-3	TRBD1	TRBJ2-7	TGCGCCAGCAGCCACGGTCAGGGGGCCTACGAGCAGTACTTC	CASSHGQGAYEQYF
-	TRBV28	TRBD1	TRBJ1-2	TGTGCCAGCAGCCCAGCACCAGGGGGGTATGGCTACACCTTC	CASSPAPGGYGYTF
-	TRBV28	-	TRBJ2-3	TGTGCCAGCAGCACCTTCATTTCAGGGGCCACAGATACGCAGTATTTT	CASSTFISGATDTQYF
-	TRBV3-1/TRBV3-2	-	TRBJ1-5	TGTGCCAGCAGCCAATCAGACGGGAGTCAGCCCCAGCATTTT	CASSQSDGSQPQHF
once	TRBV4-3	TRBD2	TRBJ2-1	TGCGCCAGCAGGGAACAGCGGGAGAGGCTCAATGAGCAGTTCTTC	CASREQRERLNEQFF
-	TRBV19	-	TRBJ1-2	TGTGCCAGTAGTATTGCAGGGACCGCCTATGGCTACACCTTC	CASSIAGTAYGYTF
-	TRBV27	TRBD1	TRBJ1-3	TGTGCCAGCGGAGACAGGGTTGGAAACACCATATATTTT	CASGDRVGNTIYF
-	TRBV27	-	TRBJ1-5	TGTGCCAGCAGTCTGGGGAGAGATCAGCCCCAGCATTTT	CASSLGRDQPQHF